This TCR beta chain was identified in a study of blood T cell repertoires in COVID-19. On the study more broadly: The United States, Italy and Spain provided the acute and convalescent COVID-19 samples. PBMCs, B-cell-depleted T cells, or T cells provided the cDNA or gDNA that made up the material.

Original data processing: Estimation of nucleated cell counts was performed using reference gene primer amplification. Some clones are missing from TCRdb's copy, which holds only in-frame ones; the method was immunoSEQ multiplex PCR. From that table come the V and J calls and clone size; the DNA was used to work out D and trimming. Among about 200,000 clones listed, approximately 82% were seen once. Germline lookup yields CDR1 SGHTA and CDR2 FQGNSA. V shed 4 bases, J shed 5 bases, and the junction held 5 bases outside the gene matches. There are 15 residues in the CDR3. The material sequenced was peripheral blood. V gene TRBV7-2 combines with J gene TRBJ1-4, with 9 bases fitting TRBD1. The sequence came from a human donor with acute or convalescent COVID-19. The donor label of this sample is uncertain. Here the CDR3 reads CASSSHRGLNEKLFF. DNA for the CDR3: TGTGCCAGCAGCTCCCACAGGGGGCTGAATGAAAAACTGTTTTTT. Drawing the rest from reference TRBV7-2 and TRBJ1-4, the complete variable domain is GAGVSQSPSNKVTEKGKDVELRCDPISGHTALYWYRQSLGQGLEFLIYFQGNSAPDKSGLPSDRFSAERTGGSVSTLTIQRTQQEDSAVYLCASSSHRGLNEKLFFGSGTQLSVL.